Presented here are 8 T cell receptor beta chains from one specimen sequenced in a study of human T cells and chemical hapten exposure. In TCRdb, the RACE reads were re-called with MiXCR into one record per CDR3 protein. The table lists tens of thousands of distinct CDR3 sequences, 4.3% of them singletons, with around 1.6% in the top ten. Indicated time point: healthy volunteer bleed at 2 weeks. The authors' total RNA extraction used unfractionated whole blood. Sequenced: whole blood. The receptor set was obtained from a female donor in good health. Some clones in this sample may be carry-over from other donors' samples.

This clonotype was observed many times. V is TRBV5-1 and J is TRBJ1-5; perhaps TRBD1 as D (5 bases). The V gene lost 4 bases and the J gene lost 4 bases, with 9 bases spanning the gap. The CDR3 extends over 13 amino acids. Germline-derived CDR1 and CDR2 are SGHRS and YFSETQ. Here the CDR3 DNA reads TGCGCCAGCAGCCCCCGGGGGAATCAGCCCCAGCATTTT. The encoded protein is CASSPRGNQPQHF.

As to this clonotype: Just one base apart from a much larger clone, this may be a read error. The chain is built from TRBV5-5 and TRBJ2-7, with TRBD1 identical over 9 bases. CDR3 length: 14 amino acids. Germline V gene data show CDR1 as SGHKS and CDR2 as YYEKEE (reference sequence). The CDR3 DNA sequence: TGTGGCAGCAGCTACACCGGGACAGGGCCCGTGCAGTACTTC. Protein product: CGSSYTGTGPVQYF.

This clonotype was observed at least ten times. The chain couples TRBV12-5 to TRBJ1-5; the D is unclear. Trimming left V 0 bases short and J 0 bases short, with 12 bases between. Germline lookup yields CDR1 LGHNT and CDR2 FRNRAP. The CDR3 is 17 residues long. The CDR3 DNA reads TGTGCTAGTGGTTTGGTACGGGCTGAGTATAGCAATCAGCCCCAGCATTTT. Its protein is CASGLVRAEYSNQPQHF.

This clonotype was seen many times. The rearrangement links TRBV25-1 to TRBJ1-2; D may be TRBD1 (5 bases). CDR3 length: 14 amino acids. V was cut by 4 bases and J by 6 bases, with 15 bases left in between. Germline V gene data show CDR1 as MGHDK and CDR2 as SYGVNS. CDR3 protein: CASSALPGSDGYTF. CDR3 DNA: TGTGCCAGCAGTGCCCTCCCAGGGTCCGATGGCTACACCTTC.

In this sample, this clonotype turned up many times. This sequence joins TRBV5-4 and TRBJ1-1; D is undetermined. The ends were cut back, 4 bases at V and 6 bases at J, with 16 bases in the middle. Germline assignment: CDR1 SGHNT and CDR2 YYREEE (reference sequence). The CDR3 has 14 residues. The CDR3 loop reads CASSLDRPLAEAFF. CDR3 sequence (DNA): TGTGCCAGCAGCCTTGACCGACCTCTTGCTGAAGCTTTCTTT.

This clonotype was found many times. The CDR3 region has the DNA TGTGCCAGCAGTCTTTGGACAGATCGGGGACAGCCCCAGCATTTT. This codes for CASSLWTDRGQPQHF. The rearrangement joins TRBV7-2 to TRBJ1-5; possible D gene TRBD1, 6 bases. The CDR3 spans 15 residues. The V end lost 6 bases, the J end lost 7 bases, and 19 bases lay between the germline ends. Germline CDR1 is SGHTA and CDR2 is FQGNSA.

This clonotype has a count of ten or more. CDR3 in amino acids: CAWSVLDRGSQHF. DNA of the CDR3: TGTGCCTGGAGTGTACTTGACCGGGGGTCCCAGCATTTT. The gene calls are TRBV30 and TRBJ1-5, with a weak D call TRBD1 (5 bases). The CDR3 has 13 amino acids. Germline values: CDR1 GTSNPN, CDR2 SVGIG (reference sequence). Trimming took 0 bases from V and 11 from J, leaving 14 bases between them.

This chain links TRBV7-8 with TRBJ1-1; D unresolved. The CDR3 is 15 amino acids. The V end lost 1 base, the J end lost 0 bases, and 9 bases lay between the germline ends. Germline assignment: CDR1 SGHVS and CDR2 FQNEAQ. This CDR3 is CASSLVADMNTEAFF. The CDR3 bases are TGTGCCAGCAGCTTAGTCGCCGACATGAACACTGAAGCTTTCTTT. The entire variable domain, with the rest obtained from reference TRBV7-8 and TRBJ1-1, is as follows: GAGVSQSPRYKVAKRGQDVALRCDPISGHVSLFWYQQALGQGPEFLTYFQNEAQLDKSGLPSDRFFAERPEGSVSTLKIQRTQQEDSAVYLCASSLVADMNTEAFFGQGTRLTVV.